This TCR beta chain was profiled in a study of CD8+CD57+ T cells in acquired aplastic anemia (dated by TCRdb to between 2018 and 2020). About the full investigation: On average, sorted CD4+ and CD8+ cells yielded about 3 ug of extracted DNA, with a range of about 0.19 to 30 ug. Healthy donor samples averaged approximately 10 million reads for CD4+ and 11 million to 14 million for CD8+ cells. Points the paper makes about the study in general: Between patients and healthy controls, no significant difference in CD8+ Simpson's diversity was found (P=0.060). Nearly 30 CD8+ CDR3 sequences were found in both patients and controls but appeared to be highly expressed in patients and within the immunodominant clones of the patients.

Genomic DNA was used as template for profiling of TCR beta VDJ combinations and CDR3 sequences. An Illumina HiSeq 2000 was used for TCR repertoire sequencing. Under the source paper's analysis protocol: TRBV/TRBJ rearrangement plots, CDR3 size and DJ length profiles, and Simpson's diversity index were used to evaluate the repertoires. The immunodominant clone was defined as the most abundant DNA sequence in deep sequencing data. CDR3 amino acid sequences were checked for sharing across subjects and were also compared against the VDJdb database and published repertoires. TCRdb took the public reads, trimmed them with fastp at Q25, ran MiXCR for clone calling and kept in-frame beta chains. Entries are consolidated by CDR3 protein sequence, retaining the most common genes and DNA. The V and J calls and clone size are TCRdb's, not the authors'. Within this sample are hundreds of thousands of distinct CDR3 sequences, with about 70% of them counted one time only. The ten largest clones capture 4% of the sample.

With regard to this clonotype: No antigen is known for it. Per-base quality was not reported, and no clone a single base away is much larger than it.

The study deep-sequenced TCR repertoires of sorted CD4+ and CD8+ blood T cells from severe aplastic anemia patients and healthy subjects. Ficoll-Paque density gradient centrifugation was used to isolate peripheral blood mononuclear cells. Before DNA extraction, CD4+ and CD8+ T cells were sorted with FACS or magnetic beads. From cysteine to phenylalanine, the CDR3 is 15 amino acids long. Only CDR3 DNA remains: 45 bases, in frame from the first base. V gives up 3 bases and J gives up 2 bases, and the segment between their germline ends measures 14 bases. The germline V gene yields MGHDK for CDR1 and SYGVNS for CDR2.

The sequence derives from a human donor in good health, serving as a control. The sequence is built from TRBV25-1 and TRBJ2-7; the D gene is possibly TRBD1 or TRBD2, with 5 bases matching each. The sequencing input was sorted CD4+, CD8+, or CD8+CD57+ T cells (not recorded which) from PBMCs. In nucleotide form, the sequence is TGTGCCAGCAGTGATCCGGGGCGAAGCACCTACGAGCAGTACTTC. This sequence encodes CASSDPGRSTYEQYF.